This is a list of T cell receptor beta chains from one sample in a study of T cells in Graves' hyperthyroidism and ophthalmopathy. TCRdb used MiXCR to reprocess the multiplex PCR reads, holding one entry per CDR3 protein. The sample lists fewer than 750,000 distinct CDR3 sequences; over 12% were seen once. Sequencing used blood. The receptors were sampled from a woman aged 35 to 49 with Graves' ophthalmopathy. The CDR3 runs from the conserved cysteine through the conserved F or W. Each record gives: J gene, D gene, clone size, V gene, CDR3 DNA, CDR3 protein. The D gene is left open where the match is weak. Clone size is not always given. Where it is, it says once, few, many or a class for expanded clones.

j_call: TRBJ2-1; d_call: .; clone_size: many; v_call: TRBV7-2; cdr3_nt: TGTGCCAGCAGCCCTCAACTTATGAATGAGCAGTCCTTC; cdr3_aa: CASSPQLMNEQSF
j_call: TRBJ2-7; d_call: .; clone_size: many; v_call: TRBV10-3; cdr3_nt: TGTGCCACCGGGGACTCTCCCTACGAGCAGTACTTC; cdr3_aa: CATGDSPYEQYF
j_call: TRBJ1-1; d_call: .; clone_size: many; v_call: TRBV9; cdr3_nt: TGTGCCAGCAGCGTAGAGATCAGCAACACTGAAGCTTTCTTT; cdr3_aa: CASSVEISNTEAFF
j_call: TRBJ1-2; d_call: .; clone_size: many; v_call: TRBV15; cdr3_nt: TGTGCCACCAGCAGAGATAATTTGGGGAGTGGCTACACCTTC; cdr3_aa: CATSRDNLGSGYTF
j_call: TRBJ2-2; d_call: TRBD2; clone_size: .; v_call: TRBV25-1; cdr3_nt: TGTGCCAGCAGTGAACCCCGGACTAGCGGGAGAGGCGGGGAGCTGTTTTTT; cdr3_aa: CASSEPRTSGRGGELFF
j_call: TRBJ2-3; d_call: .; clone_size: many; v_call: TRBV7-3; cdr3_nt: TGTGCCAGCAGCGCTAGCCTCTATGATACGCAGTATTTT; cdr3_aa: CASSASLYDTQYF
j_call: TRBJ1-2; d_call: .; clone_size: .; v_call: TRBV6-5; cdr3_nt: TGTGCCAGCAGTAACACCATCTTC; cdr3_aa: CASSNTIF
j_call: TRBJ2-7; d_call: TRBD1; clone_size: few; v_call: TRBV4-2; cdr3_nt: TGTGCCAGCAGCCAAGAACTCCAGGGGGTCATTAGGGAGCAGTACTTC; cdr3_aa: CASSQELQGVIREQYF
j_call: TRBJ2-7; d_call: TRBD2; clone_size: many; v_call: TRBV20-1; cdr3_nt: TGCAGTGCGAGCGGGACGGGGCAGTACTTC; cdr3_aa: CSASGTGQYF
j_call: TRBJ2-7; d_call: .; clone_size: few; v_call: TRBV24-1; cdr3_nt: TGTGCCACCCGGGGGCCCTCCTACGAGCAGTACTTC; cdr3_aa: CATRGPSYEQYF
j_call: TRBJ1-1; d_call: .; clone_size: many; v_call: TRBV28; cdr3_nt: TGTGCCAGCAGTCCCCGGGGGGCGGGGGTCACTGAAGCTTTCTTT; cdr3_aa: CASSPRGAGVTEAFF
j_call: TRBJ1-2; d_call: TRBD1; clone_size: few; v_call: TRBV6-2/TRBV6-3; cdr3_nt: TGTGCCAGCGCGTCCAGGGGGACAGGGGGCGCGAGGGATTTTGGCTACACCTTC; cdr3_aa: CASASRGTGGARDFGYTF
j_call: TRBJ1-5; d_call: .; clone_size: many; v_call: TRBV6-2/TRBV6-3; cdr3_nt: TGTGCCAGCAGTTACGAAGGTCGAAATCAGCCCCAGCATTTT; cdr3_aa: CASSYEGRNQPQHF